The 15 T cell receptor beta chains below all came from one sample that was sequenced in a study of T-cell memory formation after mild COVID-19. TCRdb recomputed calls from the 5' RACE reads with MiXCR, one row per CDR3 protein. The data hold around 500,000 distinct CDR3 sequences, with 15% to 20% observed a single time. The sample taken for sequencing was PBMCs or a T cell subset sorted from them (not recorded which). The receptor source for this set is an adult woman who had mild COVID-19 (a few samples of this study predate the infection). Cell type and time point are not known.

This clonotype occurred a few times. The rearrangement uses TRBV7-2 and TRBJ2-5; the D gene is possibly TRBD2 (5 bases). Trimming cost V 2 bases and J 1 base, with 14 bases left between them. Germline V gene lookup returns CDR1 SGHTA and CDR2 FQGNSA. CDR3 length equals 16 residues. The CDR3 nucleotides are TGTGCCAGCAGCTTATCGTTGCGAGGGATCCAAGAGACCCAGTACTTC. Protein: CASSLSLRGIQETQYF.

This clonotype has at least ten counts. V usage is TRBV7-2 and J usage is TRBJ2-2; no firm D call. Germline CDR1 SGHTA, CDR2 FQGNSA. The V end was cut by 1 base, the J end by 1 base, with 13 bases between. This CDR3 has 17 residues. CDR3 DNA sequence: TGTGCCAGCAGCTTAGTCTACGGCGGAGTGAACACCGGGGAGCTGTTTTTT. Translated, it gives CASSLVYGGVNTGELFF.

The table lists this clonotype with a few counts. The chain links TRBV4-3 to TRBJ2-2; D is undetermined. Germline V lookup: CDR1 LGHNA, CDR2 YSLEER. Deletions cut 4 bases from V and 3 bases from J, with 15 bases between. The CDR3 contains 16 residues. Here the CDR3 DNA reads TGCGCCAGCAGCCCCGCAGCGAAAAGGTACACCGGGGAGCTGTTTTTT. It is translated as CASSPAAKRYTGELFF.

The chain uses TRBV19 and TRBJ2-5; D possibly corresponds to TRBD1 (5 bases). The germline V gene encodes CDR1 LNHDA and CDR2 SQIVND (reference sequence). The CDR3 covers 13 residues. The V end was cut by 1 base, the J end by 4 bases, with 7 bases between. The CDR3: CASSIGQRETQYF. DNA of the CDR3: TGTGCCAGTAGTATAGGACAGAGAGAGACCCAGTACTTC.

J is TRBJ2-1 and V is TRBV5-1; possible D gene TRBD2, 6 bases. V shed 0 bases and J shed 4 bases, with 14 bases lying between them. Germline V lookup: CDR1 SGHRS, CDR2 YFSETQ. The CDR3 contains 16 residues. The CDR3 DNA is TGCGCCAGCAGCTTGGTTGGGGCGGGACGATACAATGAGCAGTTCTTC. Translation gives CASSLVGAGRYNEQFF.

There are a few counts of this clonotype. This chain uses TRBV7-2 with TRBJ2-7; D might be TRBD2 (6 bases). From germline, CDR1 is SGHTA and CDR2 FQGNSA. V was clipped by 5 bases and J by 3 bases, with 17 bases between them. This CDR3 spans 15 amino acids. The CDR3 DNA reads TGTGCCAGCAGCGACGGACTAAGCCCTTTCTACGAGCAGTACTTC. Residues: CASSDGLSPFYEQYF.

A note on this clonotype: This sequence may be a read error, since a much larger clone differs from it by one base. In DNA, the CDR3 is TGTGCCAGCGGAGGGACAACTTCGGGGGCTTTCTTT. Protein product: CASGGTTSGAFF. This chain joins TRBV25-1 and TRBJ1-1; possibly TRBD1 for D (6 bases). V shed 8 bases and J shed 11 bases, with 18 bases lying between them. In germline, CDR1 is MGHDK, CDR2 SYGVNS. This CDR3 region has 12 residues.

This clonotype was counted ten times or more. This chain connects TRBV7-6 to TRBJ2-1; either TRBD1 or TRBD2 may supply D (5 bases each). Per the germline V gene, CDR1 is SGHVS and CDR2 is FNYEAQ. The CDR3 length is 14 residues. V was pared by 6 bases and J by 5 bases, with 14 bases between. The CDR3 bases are TGTGCCAGCAGTCCCAGAGGGGCTAACAATGAGCAGTTCTTC. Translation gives CASSPRGANNEQFF.

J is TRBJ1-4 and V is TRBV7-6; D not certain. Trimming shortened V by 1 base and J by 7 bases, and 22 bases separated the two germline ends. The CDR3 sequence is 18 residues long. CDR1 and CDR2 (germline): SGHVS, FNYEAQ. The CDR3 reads CASSLEGPGSPLGEKLFF. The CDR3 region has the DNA TGTGCCAGCAGCTTAGAGGGCCCAGGCTCTCCCCTCGGTGAAAAACTGTTTTTT. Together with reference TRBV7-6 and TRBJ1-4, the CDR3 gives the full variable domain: GAGVSQSPRYKVTKRGQDVALRCDPISGHVSLYWYRQALGQGPEFLTYFNYEAQQDKSGLPNDRFSAERPEGSISTLTIQRTEQRDSAMYRCASSLEGPGSPLGEKLFFGSGTQLSVL.

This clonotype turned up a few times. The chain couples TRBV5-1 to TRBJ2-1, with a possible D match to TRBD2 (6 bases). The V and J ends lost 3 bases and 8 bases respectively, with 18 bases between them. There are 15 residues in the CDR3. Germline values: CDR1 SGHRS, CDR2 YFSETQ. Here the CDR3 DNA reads TGCGCCAGCAGCTCCCGACTAGTAGGATCGGATGAGCAGTTCTTC. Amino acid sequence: CASSSRLVGSDEQFF. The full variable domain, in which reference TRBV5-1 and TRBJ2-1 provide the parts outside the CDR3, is KAGVTQTPRYLIKTRGQQVTLSCSPISGHRSVSWYQQTPGQGLQFLFEYFSETQRNKGNFPGRFSGRQFSNSRSEMNVSTLELGDSALYLCASSSRLVGSDEQFFGPGTRLTVL.

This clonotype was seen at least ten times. The CDR3 DNA reads TGTGCCAGCAGCCAAGGGGCACAGGGGGGGGAAGATACGCAGTATTTT. Residues: CASSQGAQGGEDTQYF. This rearrangement joins TRBV4-2 to TRBJ2-3; D may be TRBD1 (8 bases). The germline CDR1 and CDR2 sequences are LGHNA and YNFKEQ. Trimming cost V 1 base and J 5 bases, with 16 bases left between them. The CDR3 consists of 16 residues.

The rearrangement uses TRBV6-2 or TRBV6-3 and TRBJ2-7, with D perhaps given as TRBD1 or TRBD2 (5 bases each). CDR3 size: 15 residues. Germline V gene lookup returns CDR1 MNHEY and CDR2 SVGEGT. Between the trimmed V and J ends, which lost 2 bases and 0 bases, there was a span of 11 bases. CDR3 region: CASSYARGASYEQYF. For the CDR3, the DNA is TGTGCCAGCAGTTACGCCCGGGGCGCCTCCTACGAGCAGTACTTC.

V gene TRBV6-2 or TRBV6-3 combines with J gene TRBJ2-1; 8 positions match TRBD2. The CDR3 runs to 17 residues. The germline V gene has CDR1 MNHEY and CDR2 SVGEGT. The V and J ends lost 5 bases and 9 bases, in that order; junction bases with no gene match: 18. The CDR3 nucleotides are TGTGCCAGCAGTCCCTTAAAGGTGGCGGGAGGCCAAGGTGAGCAGTTCTTC. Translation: CASSPLKVAGGQGEQFF.

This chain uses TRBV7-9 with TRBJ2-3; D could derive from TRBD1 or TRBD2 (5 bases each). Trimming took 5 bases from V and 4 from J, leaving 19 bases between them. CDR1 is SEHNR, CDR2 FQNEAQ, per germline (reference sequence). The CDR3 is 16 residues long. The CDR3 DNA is TGTGCCAGCAGCCCAAGGGGACGGGAAGGATCAGATACGCAGTATTTT. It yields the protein CASSPRGREGSDTQYF.

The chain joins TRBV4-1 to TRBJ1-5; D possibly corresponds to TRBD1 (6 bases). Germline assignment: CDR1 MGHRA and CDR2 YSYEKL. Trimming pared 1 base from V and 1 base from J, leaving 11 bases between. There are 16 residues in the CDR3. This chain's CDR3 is CASSQGGGGSNQPQHF. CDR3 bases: TGCGCCAGCAGCCAAGGCGGGGGCGGAAGCAATCAGCCCCAGCATTTT.